This TCR beta chain appears in the sequencing data of a study of blood T cells in healthy people across ages. Study outcomes and limitations: It was held that diversity estimates obtained from one million T cells represented underestimates.

Together with a sample-barcoded 5' primer, a J-beta primer mix was included in a second PCR lasting about 7 to 11 cycles. TCRdb reprocessed the 5' RACE reads via MiXCR and lists one record per CDR3 protein. This sample yields hundreds of thousands of distinct CDR3 sequences, of which approximately 30% are seen a single time; around a sixth belongs to the top ten. The donors, all healthy, were Caucasians living in Russia, aged roughly 6 to 100. This CDR3 comprises 15 residues. With 7 bases clipped from V and 2 bases from J, the junction kept 5 bases outside the gene matches. Germline lookup yields CDR1 MNHNY and CDR2 SVGAGI (reference sequence). This clonotype occurred many times. Its antigen is unidentified.

The TCR sequence derives from a woman aged 80 or older in good health. Sequenced material: blood. V is TRBV6-6 and J is TRBJ2-1, with 10 bases lining up with TRBD2. The CDR3: CASTLSGGAYNEQFF. The CDR3 nucleotides read TGTGCCAGCACCCTAAGCGGGGGGGCCTACAATGAGCAGTTCTTC.